The 22 T cell receptor beta chains below were found in one sample sequenced in a study of early T cells in non-severe SARS-CoV-2 infection. TCRdb passed the 5' RACE reads through MiXCR, listing each CDR3 protein once. Of around 68,000 distinct CDR3 sequences detected, more than 5.5% appear once; the ten largest clones hold about 3%. This material consisted of whole blood, taken at baseline. These TCRs come from an adult who was a healthcare worker with PCR-confirmed SARS-CoV-2 infection or an uninfected control (not recorded which).

This clonotype was seen at least ten times. The genes are TRBV6-2 or TRBV6-3 and TRBJ2-5; 14 bases map to TRBD2. The V and J ends lost 7 bases and 5 bases, in that order; junction bases with no gene match: 9. There are 16 residues in the CDR3. Germline lookup yields CDR1 MNHEY and CDR2 SVGEGT. The CDR3 sequence is CASKKGLAGEWETQYF. The CDR3 DNA is TGTGCCAGCAAAAAGGGACTAGCGGGAGAGTGGGAGACCCAGTACTTC.

In this sample, this clonotype turned up many times. This chain connects TRBV6-5 to TRBJ2-3, with 8 nucleotides matching TRBD2. Germline values: CDR1 MNHEY, CDR2 SVGAGI. J was trimmed by 4 bases and V by 1 base; bases with no gene match: 7. The CDR3 is 16 amino acids. CDR3 loop: CASSYFFSGNSDTQYF. CDR3 nucleotides: TGTGCCAGCAGTTACTTTTTTAGCGGGAATTCAGATACGCAGTATTTT.

This clonotype was detected a few times. V and J are TRBV30 and TRBJ2-3; 7 nucleotides match TRBD2. There are 15 residues in the CDR3. Germline values: CDR1 GTSNPN, CDR2 SVGIG (reference sequence). Trimming at V came to 0 bases and at J to 5 bases, leaving 8 bases not matched to a gene. The CDR3 here is CAWSVASASGDTQYF. The CDR3 DNA sequence: TGTGCCTGGAGTGTAGCATCGGCTAGCGGAGATACGCAGTATTTT.

Notes on this clonotype: One base away lies a much larger clone, so this may be a sequencing read error. The chain carries TRBV29-1 and TRBJ2-3; the match to TRBD2 covers 14 bases. V lost 7 bases, J lost 3 bases, and 6 bases stayed unmatched. The germline CDR1 and CDR2 sequences are SQVTM and ANQGSEA. This CDR3 has 15 amino acids. CDR3 loop: CSERLAGGQTDTQYF. In DNA, the CDR3 is TGCAGCGAGAGACTAGCGGGAGGGCAAACAGATACGCAGTATTTT.

This chain uses TRBV2 with TRBJ2-7, with D possibly TRBD2 on 6 matching bases. V lost 1 base and J lost 3, with 10 bases in between. The CDR3 covers 14 residues. The V gene's germline CDR1 is SNHLY and CDR2 FYNNEI. The CDR3 region has the DNA TGTGCCAGCAGTGAAGGGGAGGTTGGCTACGAGCAGTACTTC. Its protein product is CASSEGEVGYEQYF.

Turning to this clonotype: A read error is possible here, since a much larger clone lies one base away. The chain is built from TRBV18 and TRBJ1-1; no clear D. The V and J ends lost 4 bases and 7 bases respectively, with 10 bases between them. Germline V gene lookup returns CDR1 KGHSH and CDR2 LQKENI. The CDR3 sequence is 12 residues long. This CDR3 reads CASSLGFSEAFF. CDR3 nucleotides: TGTGCCAGCTCACTAGGGTTTAGTGAAGCTTTCTTT.

This clonotype was seen many times. Mismatch with germline at one junction end may stem from a read error. The chain uses TRBV5-8 and TRBJ1-1; the match to TRBD1 covers 7 bases. Germline-derived CDR1 and CDR2 are SGHTS and YDEGEE. This CDR3 contains 10 residues. This CDR3 reads CASSWAGTAF. CDR3 DNA sequence: TGTGCCAGCAGCTGGGCGGGGACAGCATTT.

The genes are TRBV20-1 and TRBJ2-1; 7 bases fit TRBD2. CDR3 length: 15 residues. The germline V gene has CDR1 DFQATT and CDR2 SNEGSKA (reference sequence). The junction had 20 bases not matched to a gene; V was cut back by 3 bases and J by 15 bases. This CDR3 reads CSASPDGERETPWFF. The CDR3 coding sequence is TGCAGTGCTAGCCCAGACGGAGAGCGGGAAACCCCCTGGTTCTTC.

This clonotype appeared many times. The chain is built from TRBV18 and TRBJ1-5, with D possibly being TRBD1 (5 bases). The CDR3 is made up of 14 amino acids. Trimming left V 4 bases short and J 2 bases short, with 9 bases between. From germline, CDR1 is KGHSH and CDR2 LQKENI. The chain's CDR3 is CASSRGVGNQPQHF. The CDR3 DNA reads TGTGCCAGCTCACGGGGGGTCGGCAATCAGCCCCAGCATTTT.

This clonotype was detected ten times or more. The V and J genes are TRBV7-3 and TRBJ2-1; a possible D gene is TRBD2 (7 bases). The CDR3 length is 17 residues. V was shortened by 5 bases and J by 8 bases, with 25 bases between the two germline ends. CDR1 and CDR2 (germline): SGHTA, FQGTGA. The CDR3 reads CASSPVGGQGFLDEQFF. The DNA of the CDR3 is TGTGCCAGCAGCCCCGTGGGGGGGCAGGGGTTCCTTGATGAGCAGTTCTTC.

There are many counts of this clonotype. The rearrangement uses TRBV18 and TRBJ2-3; D may be TRBD1 or TRBD2 (5 bases each). The CDR3 has 16 amino acids. V lost 2 bases and J lost 2, with 14 bases in between. CDR1 is KGHSH, CDR2 LQKENI, per germline. Here the CDR3 DNA reads TGTGCCAGCTCACCAAGGGCAGGGACCCTCACAGATACGCAGTATTTT. It specifies CASSPRAGTLTDTQYF.

The chain employs TRBV11-2 and TRBJ2-7; a weak D match, TRBD2 (6 bases). The CDR3 has 16 residues. With 1 base removed from V and 2 bases from J, the gap between germline ends came to 15 bases. The germline gives CDR1 SGHAT, CDR2 FQNNGV. The CDR3 DNA sequence: TGTGCCAGCAGCTTAGGATGGTCGGGAGTACCCTACGAGCAGTACTTC. Protein: CASSLGWSGVPYEQYF. Looking up the rest from reference TRBV11-2 and TRBJ2-7 gives the full variable domain: EAGVAQSPRYKIIEKRQSVAFWCNPISGHATLYWYQQILGQGPKLLIQFQNNGVVDDSQLPKDRFSAERLKGVDSTLKIQPAKLEDSAVYLCASSLGWSGVPYEQYFGPGTRLTVT.

This clonotype appeared a few times. CDR3 bases: TGTGCCAGCAGCCTACTAGCGGGAGAAACAGATACGCAGTATTTT. Translation gives CASSLLAGETDTQYF. The V call is TRBV6-6, the J call TRBJ2-3; 11 bases match TRBD2. Germline V lookup: CDR1 MNHNY, CDR2 SVGAGI (reference sequence). This CDR3 contains 15 residues. V was clipped by 6 bases and J by 3 bases; unmatched bases: 5.

This clonotype was seen a handful of times. The chain combines TRBV28 with TRBJ2-1, with D possibly TRBD1 on 5 matching bases. Germline loops: CDR1 MDHEN, CDR2 SYDVKM. V lost 5 bases to trimming and J lost 5 bases, with 19 bases between them. This CDR3 comprises 16 residues. The CDR3 region is CASSQPRVLSNNEQFF. DNA for the CDR3: TGTGCCAGCAGTCAACCCAGGGTCCTGTCAAACAATGAGCAGTTCTTC.

The chain combines TRBV5-1 with TRBJ2-2; 8 bases are shared with TRBD1. The J segment lost 4 bases and the V segment lost 4 bases, leaving 6 bases of the junction unmatched. The CDR3 is made up of 15 amino acids. Per the germline V gene, CDR1 is SGHRS and CDR2 is YFSETQ. CDR3 residues: CASSRDRRSTGELFF. CDR3 coding DNA: TGCGCCAGCAGCCGGGACAGGAGGAGCACCGGGGAGCTGTTTTTT.

In this sample, this clonotype turned up many times. The CDR3 reads CASSVGYNEQFF. CDR3 nucleotide sequence: TGTGCCAGCAGTGTCGGTTACAATGAGCAGTTCTTC. This chain uses TRBV28 with TRBJ2-1; D not resolved. CDR1 is MDHEN and CDR2 is SYDVKM in the germline V gene. V was pared by 5 bases and J by 4 bases, with 6 bases between. This CDR3 region has 12 residues.

This clonotype has a count of ten or more. This sequence joins TRBV7-8 and TRBJ2-7; D not resolved. Trimming shortened V by 1 base and J by 0 bases, and 13 bases separated the two germline ends. This CDR3 comprises 16 residues. In germline, CDR1 is SGHVS, CDR2 FQNEAQ. This CDR3 is CASSLGPRSSSYEQYF. Here the CDR3 DNA reads TGTGCCAGCAGCTTAGGGCCCAGGTCCAGCTCCTACGAGCAGTACTTC.

This clonotype was detected ten times or more. The rearrangement joins TRBV19 to TRBJ2-1; TRBD2 matches at 10 bases. The CDR3 covers 16 residues. Germline V gives CDR1 LNHDA, CDR2 SQIVND (reference sequence). V lost 6 bases to trimming and J lost 3 bases; unmatched junction nucleotides: 8. CDR3 amino acids: CASSADSGRIYNEQFF. The CDR3 coding sequence is TGTGCCAGTAGCGCCGATAGCGGGAGGATCTACAATGAGCAGTTCTTC.

This clonotype was seen ten or more times. V is TRBV28 and J is TRBJ2-7; 13 nucleotides agree with TRBD2. V lost 4 bases, J lost 4 bases, and 10 bases stayed unmatched. The CDR3 consists of 17 residues. CDR1 and CDR2 from the germline V gene are MDHEN and SYDVKM. In nucleotides, the CDR3 is TGTGCCAGCAGTTCGCTCACCCGGACTAGCGGGAGATACGAGCAGTACTTC. It codes for CASSSLTRTSGRYEQYF.

V is TRBV20-1 and J is TRBJ2-7; 7 bases agree with TRBD1. The J segment lost 1 base and the V segment lost 3 bases, leaving 9 bases of the junction unmatched. In germline, CDR1 is DFQATT, CDR2 SNEGSKA (reference sequence). CDR3 length equals 15 residues. Here the CDR3 reads CSASGSGTASYEQYF. CDR3 DNA sequence: TGCAGTGCTAGCGGGTCCGGGACAGCATCCTACGAGCAGTACTTC.

This clonotype was found many times. The chain combines TRBV29-1 with TRBJ1-1; D is perhaps TRBD1 (6 bases). The CDR3 extends over 14 amino acids. Deletions cut 5 bases from V and 7 bases from J, with 20 bases between. Germline CDR1 and CDR2: SQVTM and ANQGSEA. For the CDR3, the DNA is TGCAGCGTTTTTTCCGGGACACAGGGATTTGAAGCTTTCTTT. This codes for CSVFSGTQGFEAFF.

The genes are TRBV30 and TRBJ2-7; D unclear. CDR3 length: 13 residues. Germline assignment: CDR1 GTSNPN and CDR2 SVGIG (reference sequence). V was cut by 0 bases and J by 6 bases, with 12 bases left in between. The CDR3: CAWSVRLAAEQYF. The CDR3, as DNA: TGTGCCTGGAGTGTTAGGCTCGCGGCCGAGCAGTACTTC.